Sequencing of this TCR beta chain was carried out in a study of radiotherapy plus CTLA-4 blockade in lung cancer. In the study overall: Objective responses were observed in 15% to 20% of patients, and disease control was achieved by 31%. Regarding the study as a whole: The study found tumor-derived TCR clones expanded in blood after radiotherapy plus ipilimumab. Increased serum interferon-beta after radiation also reportedly predicted response strongly.

People whose metastatic non-small-cell lung cancer was chemo-refractory got focal radiation along with CTLA-4 blockade by ipilimumab. In the case of this clone: The target antigen is unknown.

V dropped 5 bases and J dropped 5 bases, with 12 bases sitting between them. Germline values: CDR1 SGHAT, CDR2 FQNNGV. The CDR3 contains 13 residues. The repertoire was sequenced with immunoSEQ multiplex PCR; TCRdb's copy has only in-frame clones and lacks some. The table lists about 55,000 clones, approximately 84% of them singletons. The source is a human donor with non-small cell lung cancer whose response to radiotherapy plus ipilimumab could not be evaluated. The chain joins TRBV11-2 to TRBJ1-1; maybe TRBD1 (6 bases). Source: peripheral blood, taken from a patient treated with radiotherapy plus ipilimumab. The CDR3 nucleotides are TGTGCCAGCAGCCCGGGGGGGGCGACTGAAGCTTTCTTT. This sequence encodes CASSPGGATEAFF.